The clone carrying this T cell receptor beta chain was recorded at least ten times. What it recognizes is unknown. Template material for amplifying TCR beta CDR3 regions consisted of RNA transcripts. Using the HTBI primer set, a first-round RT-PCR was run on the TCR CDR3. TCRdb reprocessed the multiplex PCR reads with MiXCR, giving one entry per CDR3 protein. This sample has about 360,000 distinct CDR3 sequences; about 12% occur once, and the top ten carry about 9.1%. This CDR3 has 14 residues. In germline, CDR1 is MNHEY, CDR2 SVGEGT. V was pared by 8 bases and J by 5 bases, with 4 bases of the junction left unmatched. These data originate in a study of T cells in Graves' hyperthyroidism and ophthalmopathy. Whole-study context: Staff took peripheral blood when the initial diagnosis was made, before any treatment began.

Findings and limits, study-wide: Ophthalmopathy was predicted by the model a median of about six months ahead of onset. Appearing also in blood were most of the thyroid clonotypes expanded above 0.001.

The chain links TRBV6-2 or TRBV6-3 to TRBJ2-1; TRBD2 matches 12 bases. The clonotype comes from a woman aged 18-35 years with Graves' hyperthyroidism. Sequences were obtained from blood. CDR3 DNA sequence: TGTGCCAGCTTCCCTAGCGGGAGGGACAATGAGCAGTTCTTC. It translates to CASFPSGRDNEQFF.